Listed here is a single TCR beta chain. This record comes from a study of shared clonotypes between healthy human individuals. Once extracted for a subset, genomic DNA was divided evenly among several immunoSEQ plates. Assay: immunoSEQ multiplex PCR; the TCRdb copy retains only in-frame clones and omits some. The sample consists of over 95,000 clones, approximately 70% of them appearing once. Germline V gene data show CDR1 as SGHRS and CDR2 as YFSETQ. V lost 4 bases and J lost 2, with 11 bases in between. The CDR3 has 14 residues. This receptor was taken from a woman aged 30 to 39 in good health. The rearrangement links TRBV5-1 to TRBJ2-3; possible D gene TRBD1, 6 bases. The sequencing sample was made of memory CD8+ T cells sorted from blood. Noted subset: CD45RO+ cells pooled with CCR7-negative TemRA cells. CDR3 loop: CASSQRTDTDTQYF. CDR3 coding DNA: TGCGCCAGCAGCCAACGGACAGACACAGATACGCAGTATTTT.